This T cell receptor beta chain was recovered during a study of blood T cell repertoires in COVID-19 (dated by TCRdb to 2018 to 2020). About the investigation overall: Samples covering the acute and convalescent phases of COVID-19 were provided by collaborators in the United States, Italy and Spain. The material from the prospective study consisted of cDNA or gDNA derived from T cells, B-cell-depleted T cells, or PBMCs. Deeply sampled blood TCRbeta repertoires from subjects exposed to, actively infected with, or recovered from COVID-19 were included in the dataset. A freely available public database, intended as a resource for researchers studying the immune response to SARS-CoV-2, is where the repertoires were released. The samples were drawn from two sources: the first 160 participants of the ongoing ImmuneRACE study, and 950 to 1,500 subjects contributed by 6 global collaborators. Sample metadata almost always included a de-identified subject ID, COVID-19 status, age in years and sex. Where HLA class I and class II types were available, the types were taken from metadata supplied by the sample provider, not from assay-based typing. What the research found in general, with its limitations: The amount of clinical and demographic metadata varied by source and participant and was provided uncurated.

The CDR3 covers 18 residues, taking in both the cysteine and the phenylalanine. CDR3 DNA only is kept here, 54 bases in frame from base 1. At the junction V is shortened by 0 bases and J by 6 bases; bases outside the gene matches: 10. The germline V gene (reference sequence) provides CDR1 LGHDT and CDR2 YNNKEL. This clone is a singleton in its sample. The antigen this receptor binds is unknown. Nothing much larger sits one base from this clone, and base qualities are not available. The collaborating institutions used their own protocols to collect whole blood in K2EDTA tubes. Collaborator samples were shipped for TCRbeta analysis as frozen whole blood, isolated PBMCs, or DNA extracted from either sample type. The immunoSEQ Assay, a bias-controlled multiplex PCR, was used to amplify TCRbeta CDR3 regions from genomic DNA. Regarding the original processing steps: Nucleated cell counts per sample were estimated from amplification of reference gene primers within the assay. Sequence reads were collapsed and filtered to measure the absolute abundance of every unique TCRbeta CDR3 rearrangement. Productive Simpson clonality was computed per sample as the square root of Simpson's diversity index over productive rearrangements. Imported from immuneACCESS, the table was reduced by TCRdb to in-frame sequences with V and J called. These copies leave out some clones; in studies compared against another copy, an unresolved V gene accounts for under half, and the cause of the remainder is not known. V, J and clone size derive from that table, while D and trimming were established from the DNA sequence. The sample profile shows approximately 77,000 clones; 70% to 90% of them were found once. The top ten hold about 4.5% of the sample.

Sequenced material: peripheral blood. The chain was built from TRBV3-1 (or the pseudogene TRBV3-2) and TRBJ2-1, with 11 bases matching TRBD2. This TCR derives from a man aged 50 or older with active COVID-19. Here is the DNA: TGTGCCAGCAGCCAAGACCCCCCCCAACTAGCGGGAGTCAATGAGCAGTTCTTC. Its protein reads: CASSQDPPQLAGVNEQFF.